This T cell receptor (beta chain) was identified in a study of blood T cell repertoires in COVID-19. Study in general: Both acute and convalescent COVID-19 samples were obtained from the United States, Italy and Spain. T cells, B-cell-depleted T cells, or PBMCs supplied cDNA or gDNA.

This clone was recorded only once. CDR1 SGHRS and CDR2 YFSETQ come from the germline V gene. Unmatched junction bases numbered 6, after V lost 0 bases and J lost 10 bases. The CDR3 spans 14 residues. Original data processing: Reference gene primer amplification gave estimated nucleated cell counts. Sequencing was performed with immunoSEQ multiplex PCR; in TCRdb, only in-frame clones are kept and a portion is missing. V and J calls and clone size are as listed in that table; D and trimming were resolved from the DNA. Here the sample spans some 290,000 clones, roughly 80% being singletons. The sample consisted of peripheral blood. The sequence was obtained from a man in his sixties who had recovered from COVID-19. This sequence joins TRBV5-1 and TRBJ2-1, with 8 bases that match TRBD2. The CDR3 loop is CASSLVVAGREQFF. The CDR3 nucleotides are TGCGCCAGCAGCTTGGTTGTAGCGGGGAGAGAGCAGTTCTTC.